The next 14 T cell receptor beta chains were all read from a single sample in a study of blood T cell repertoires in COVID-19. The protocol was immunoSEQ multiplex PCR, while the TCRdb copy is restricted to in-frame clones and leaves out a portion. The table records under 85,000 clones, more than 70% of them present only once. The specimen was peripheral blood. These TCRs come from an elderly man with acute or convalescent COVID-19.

The CDR3: CASSTRTIGETQYF. As DNA, the CDR3 is TGTGCCAGCAGCACCCGTACCATCGGGGAGACCCAGTACTTC. The chain links TRBV9 to TRBJ2-5; no firm D call. This CDR3 is 14 amino acids long. V was clipped by 4 bases and J by 5 bases, with 15 bases between them. From germline, CDR1 is SGDLS and CDR2 YYNGEE.

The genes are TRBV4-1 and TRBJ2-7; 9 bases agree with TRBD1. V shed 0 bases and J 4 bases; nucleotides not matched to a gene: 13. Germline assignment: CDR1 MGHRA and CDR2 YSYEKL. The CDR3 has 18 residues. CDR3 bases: TGCGCCAGCAGCCAAGAAGGCCCGGGAACAGGGGGCGCGTACGAGCAGTACTTC. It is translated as CASSQEGPGTGGAYEQYF.

This CDR3 reads CAISNSQGQHQPQHF. As DNA, the CDR3 is TGTGCCATCAGCAACTCACAGGGGCAGCATCAGCCCCAGCATTTT. The chain combines TRBV10-3 with TRBJ1-5, with 7 bases aligning to TRBD1. With 6 bases clipped from V and 5 bases from J, the junction kept 10 bases outside the gene matches. The CDR3 has 15 amino acids. The germline gives CDR1 ENHRY, CDR2 SYGVKD.

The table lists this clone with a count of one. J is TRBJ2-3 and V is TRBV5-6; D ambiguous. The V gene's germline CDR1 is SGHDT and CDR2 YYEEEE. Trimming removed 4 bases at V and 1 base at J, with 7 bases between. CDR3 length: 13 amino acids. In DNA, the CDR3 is TGTGCCAGCAGCCAGGTGGGCACAGATACGCAGTATTTT. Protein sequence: CASSQVGTDTQYF. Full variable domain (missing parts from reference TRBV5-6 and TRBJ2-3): DAGVTQSPTHLIKTRGQQVTLRCSPKSGHDTVSWYQQALGQGPQFIFQYYEEEERQRGNFPDRFSGHQFPNYSSELNVNALLLGDSALYLCASSQVGTDTQYFGPGTRLTVL.

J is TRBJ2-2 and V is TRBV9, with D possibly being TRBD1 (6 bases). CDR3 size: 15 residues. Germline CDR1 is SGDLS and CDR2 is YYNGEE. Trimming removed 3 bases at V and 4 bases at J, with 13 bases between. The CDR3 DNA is TGTGCCAGCAGCGCGACAGGTGGTGCCACCGGGGAGCTGTTTTTT. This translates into CASSATGGATGELFF.

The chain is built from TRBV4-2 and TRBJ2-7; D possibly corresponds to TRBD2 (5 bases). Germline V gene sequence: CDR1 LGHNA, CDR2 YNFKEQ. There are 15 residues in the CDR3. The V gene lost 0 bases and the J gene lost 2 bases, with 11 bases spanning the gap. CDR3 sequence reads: CASSQDGGPPYEQYF. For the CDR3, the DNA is TGTGCCAGCAGCCAAGATGGCGGGCCCCCCTACGAGCAGTACTTC.

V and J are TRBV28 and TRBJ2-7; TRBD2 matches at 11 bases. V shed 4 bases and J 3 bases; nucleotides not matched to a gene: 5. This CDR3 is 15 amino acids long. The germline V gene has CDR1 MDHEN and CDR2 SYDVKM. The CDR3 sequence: CASSSRLAGSYEQYF. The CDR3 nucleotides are TGTGCCAGCAGTTCCCGACTAGCGGGAAGCTACGAGCAGTACTTC.

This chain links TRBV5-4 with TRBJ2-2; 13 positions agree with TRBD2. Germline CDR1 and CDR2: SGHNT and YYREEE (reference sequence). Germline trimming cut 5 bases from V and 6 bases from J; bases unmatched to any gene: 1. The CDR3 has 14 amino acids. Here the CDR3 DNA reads TGTGCCAGCAGAACTAGCGGGGGGGCCGGGGAGCTGTTTTTT. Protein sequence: CASRTSGGAGELFF. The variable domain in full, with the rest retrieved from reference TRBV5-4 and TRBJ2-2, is ETGVTQSPTHLIKTRGQQVTLRCSSQSGHNTVSWYQQALGQGPQFIFQYYREEENGRGNFPPRFSGLQFPNYSSELNVNALELDDSALYLCASRTSGGAGELFFGEGSRLTVL.

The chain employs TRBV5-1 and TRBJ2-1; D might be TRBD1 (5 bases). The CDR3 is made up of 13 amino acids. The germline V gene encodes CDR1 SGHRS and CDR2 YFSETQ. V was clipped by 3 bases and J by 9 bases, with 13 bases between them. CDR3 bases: TGCGCCAGCAGCTCGGAAGGAAGGGGTGAGCAGTTCTTC. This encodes CASSSEGRGEQFF.

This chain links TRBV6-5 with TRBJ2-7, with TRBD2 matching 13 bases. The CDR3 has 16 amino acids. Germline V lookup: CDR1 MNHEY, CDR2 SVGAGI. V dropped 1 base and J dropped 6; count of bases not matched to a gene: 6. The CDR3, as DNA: TGTGCCAGCAGTTACTTGCGACTAGCGGGAGGAGGCGAGCAGTACTTC. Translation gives CASSYLRLAGGGEQYF.

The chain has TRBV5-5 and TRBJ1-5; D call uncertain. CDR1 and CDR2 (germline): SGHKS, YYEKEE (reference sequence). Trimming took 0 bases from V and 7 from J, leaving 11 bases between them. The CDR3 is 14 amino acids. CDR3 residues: CASSLGAEGQPQHF. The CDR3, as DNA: TGTGCCAGCAGCTTGGGAGCGGAAGGGCAGCCCCAGCATTTT. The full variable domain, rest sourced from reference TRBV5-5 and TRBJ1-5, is DAGVTQSPTHLIKTRGQQVTLRCSPISGHKSVSWYQQVLGQGPQFIFQYYEKEERGRGNFPDRFSARQFPNYSSELNVNALLLGDSALYLCASSLGAEGQPQHFGDGTRLSIL.

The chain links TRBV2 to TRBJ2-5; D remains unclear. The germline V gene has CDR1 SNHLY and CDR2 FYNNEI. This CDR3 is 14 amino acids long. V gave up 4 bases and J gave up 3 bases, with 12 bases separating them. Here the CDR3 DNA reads TGTGCCAGCAGTGTGGGCCCGTTAGAAGAGACCCAGTACTTC. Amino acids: CASSVGPLEETQYF.

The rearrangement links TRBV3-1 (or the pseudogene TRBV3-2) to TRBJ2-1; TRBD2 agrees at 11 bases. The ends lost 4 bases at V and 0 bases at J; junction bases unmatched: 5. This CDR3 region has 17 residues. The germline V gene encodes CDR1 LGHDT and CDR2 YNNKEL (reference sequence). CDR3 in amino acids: CASSPRTSGLSYNEQFF. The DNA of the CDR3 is TGTGCCAGCAGCCCACGGACTAGCGGGCTCTCCTACAATGAGCAGTTCTTC.

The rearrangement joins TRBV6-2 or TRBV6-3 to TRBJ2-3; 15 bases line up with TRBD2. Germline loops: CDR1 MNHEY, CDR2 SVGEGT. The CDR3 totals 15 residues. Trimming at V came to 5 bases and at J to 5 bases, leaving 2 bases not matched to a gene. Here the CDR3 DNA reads TGTGCCAGCAGTCCGGGACTAGCGGGGGGAGATACGCAGTATTTT. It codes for CASSPGLAGGDTQYF.